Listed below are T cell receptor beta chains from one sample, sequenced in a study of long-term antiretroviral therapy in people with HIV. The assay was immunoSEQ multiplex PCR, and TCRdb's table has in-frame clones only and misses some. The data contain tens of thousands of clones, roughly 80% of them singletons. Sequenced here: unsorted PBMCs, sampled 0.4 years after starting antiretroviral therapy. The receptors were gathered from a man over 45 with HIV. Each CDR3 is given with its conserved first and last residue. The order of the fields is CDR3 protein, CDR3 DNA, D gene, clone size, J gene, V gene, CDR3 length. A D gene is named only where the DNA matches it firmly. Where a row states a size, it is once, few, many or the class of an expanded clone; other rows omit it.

CDR3: CAWRAGTGVTGELFF; DNA: TGTGCCTGGAGGGCCGGGACAGGGGTCACCGGGGAGCTGTTTTTT; D: TRBD1; size: -; J: TRBJ2-2; V: TRBV30; length: 15
CDR3: CSARLTEAFF; DNA: TGCAGTGCTAGACTCACTGAAGCTTTCTTT; D: -; size: once; J: TRBJ1-1; V: TRBV20-1; length: 10
CDR3: CASSYNAELNTEAFF; DNA: TGTGCCAGCAGTTACAACGCGGAGCTTAACACTGAAGCTTTCTTT; D: -; size: -; J: TRBJ1-1; V: TRBV6-5; length: 15
CDR3: CASSFLGAGTEAFF; DNA: TGTGCCAGCAGCTTCCTAGGGGCGGGCACTGAAGCTTTCTTT; D: -; size: -; J: TRBJ1-1; V: TRBV5-5; length: 14
CDR3: CASKSPGQGSGGYTF; DNA: TGTGCCAGCAAATCCCCGGGACAGGGATCGGGTGGCTACACCTTC; D: TRBD1; size: -; J: TRBJ1-2; V: TRBV25-1; length: 15
CDR3: CASSSSGQSRTGANVLTF; DNA: TGTGCCAGCAGCTCCTCGGGACAGTCTCGAACGGGGGCCAACGTCCTGACTTTC; D: TRBD1; size: -; J: TRBJ2-6; V: TRBV5-5; length: 18
CDR3: CASTDSLNEKLFF; DNA: TGTGCCAGCACCGACAGTCTTAATGAAAAACTGTTTTTT; D: -; size: -; J: TRBJ1-4; V: TRBV5-6; length: 13
CDR3: CASSLTAWGRGAGELFF; DNA: TGTGCCAGCAGCCTAACGGCCTGGGGGCGAGGTGCCGGGGAGCTGTTTTTT; D: -; size: -; J: TRBJ2-2; V: TRBV7-2; length: 17
CDR3: CASSATGGTEAFF; DNA: TGTGCCAGCAGCGCAACAGGAGGCACTGAAGCTTTCTTT; D: -; size: -; J: TRBJ1-1; V: TRBV7-3; length: 13
CDR3: CASSLAPSNQPQHF; DNA: TGTGCCAGCAGCTTAGCCCCGAGCAATCAGCCCCAGCATTTT; D: -; size: few; J: TRBJ1-5; V: TRBV7-2; length: 14
CDR3: CASSPGYGANTEAFF; DNA: TGCGCCAGCAGCCCCGGTTATGGGGCGAACACTGAAGCTTTCTTT; D: -; size: -; J: TRBJ1-1; V: TRBV5-1; length: 15
CDR3: CASSRTTGGYEQYF; DNA: TGTGCCAGCAGTCGAACGACGGGGGGGTACGAGCAGTACTTC; D: TRBD2; size: -; J: TRBJ2-7; V: TRBV27; length: 14
CDR3: CSPKPQAFF; DNA: TGCAGTCCAAAACCCCAAGCTTTCTTT; D: -; size: -; J: TRBJ1-1; V: TRBV20-1; length: 9
CDR3: CASSYGGQVNYGYTF; DNA: TGTGCCAGCAGTTACGGCGGACAGGTCAACTATGGCTACACCTTC; D: TRBD1; size: once; J: TRBJ1-2; V: TRBV6-6; length: 15
CDR3: CAISRDTDKLFF; DNA: TGTGCCATCAGCCGGGACACTGATAAACTGTTTTTT; D: -; size: -; J: TRBJ1-4; V: TRBV10-3; length: 12
CDR3: CAISDTNTEAFF; DNA: TGTGCCATCAGTGACACGAACACTGAAGCTTTCTTT; D: -; size: -; J: TRBJ1-1; V: TRBV10-3; length: 12
CDR3: CASSVGRDRPINEKLFF; DNA: TGTGCCAGCAGCGTAGGAAGAGACAGGCCGATTAATGAAAAACTGTTTTTT; D: -; size: -; J: TRBJ1-4; V: TRBV9; length: 17
CDR3: CASSRTLLVGEQYF; DNA: TGTGCCAGCAGCCGAACCCTGTTGGTAGGAGAGCAGTACTTC; D: -; size: -; J: TRBJ2-7; V: TRBV5-6; length: 14
CDR3: CASKDRGGGYTF; DNA: TGTGCCAGCAAGGACAGGGGCGGAGGCTACACCTTC; D: TRBD1; size: -; J: TRBJ1-2; V: TRBV25-1; length: 12
CDR3: CASSPAGTSGQFF; DNA: TGTGCCAGCAGTCCCGCCGGGACTAGCGGGCAGTTCTTC; D: TRBD2; size: -; J: TRBJ2-1; V: TRBV27; length: 13
CDR3: CAWSVGGLGVDEQYF; DNA: TGTGCCTGGAGTGTCGGGGGTTTAGGGGTCGACGAGCAGTACTTC; D: -; size: -; J: TRBJ2-7; V: TRBV30; length: 15
CDR3: CASSVGSGDTGELFF; DNA: TGTGCCAGCAGCGTAGGAAGCGGGGACACCGGGGAGCTGTTTTTT; D: TRBD2; size: -; J: TRBJ2-2; V: TRBV9; length: 15
CDR3: CASSSGLAGGYNEQFF; DNA: TGTGCCAGTAGTTCCGGACTAGCGGGCGGCTACAATGAGCAGTTCTTC; D: TRBD2; size: -; J: TRBJ2-1; V: TRBV19; length: 16
CDR3: CASSVRGRGATNEKLFF; DNA: TGTGCCAGCAGCGTCCGGGGCCGGGGGGCAACTAATGAAAAACTGTTTTTT; D: -; size: -; J: TRBJ1-4; V: TRBV7-9; length: 17
CDR3: CASSRRETQYF; DNA: TGTGCCAGCAGCCGAAGGGAGACCCAGTACTTC; D: -; size: few; J: TRBJ2-5; V: TRBV7-9; length: 11